The subject of this entry is one TCR beta chain. Its cognate antigen is unknown. Stated time point: pretreatment peripheral blood. Each patient contributed between 1 and 8 total time points of blood mononuclear cells, pretreatment and during treatment. The V and J ends lost 0 bases and 1 base respectively, with 13 bases between them. Germline V gene data show CDR1 as SGHAT and CDR2 as FQNNGV. The CDR3 is 17 amino acids. This entry belongs to a study of PD-L1 blockade in urothelial cancer. The overall study: Blood was analyzed 3 weeks (second dose) and 6 weeks after treatment start.

Broader study findings: Durable benefit was linked to greater 3-week expansion of tumor-associated blood clones.

Sequencing was performed with immunoSEQ multiplex PCR; in TCRdb, only in-frame clones are kept and a portion is missing. There are roughly 91,000 clones in the sample; approximately 87% occur only once, and roughly an eighth lies in the top ten. This chain connects TRBV11-2 to TRBJ1-3, with TRBD1 as a possible D gene (5 bases). The source material was PBMCs, sampled around atezolizumab (anti-PD-L1) treatment. This sequence was found in a man in his sixties with urothelial cancer. This chain's CDR3 is CASSLDSRQFSGNTIYF. The DNA for the CDR3 is TGTGCCAGCAGCTTAGATTCGAGACAGTTTTCTGGAAACACCATATATTTT.